The rows below give T cell receptor beta chains drawn from one sample of a study of blood T cell dynamics during melanoma immunotherapy. Data came from immunoSEQ multiplex PCR; TCRdb stores just in-frame clones and leaves some out. The data contain roughly 10,000 clones, over 75% of them singletons. The sample in question was blood, obtained from a patient treated with checkpoint blockade. These TCRs come from a human donor with melanoma. CDR3s include the opening cysteine and the closing phenylalanine or tryptophan. The order of the fields is V gene, D gene, J gene, clone size, CDR3 DNA, CDR3 protein. D genes are given only for firm matches. A clone size is listed for some rows: how often the clone was seen (once, few, many), or a class if it is expanded.

v_call: TRBV4-3; d_call: .; j_call: TRBJ2-7; clone_size: .; cdr3_nt: TGCGCCAGCAGCCAAGATCTGGCGCAGGGTTCCTACGAGCAGTACTTC; cdr3_aa: CASSQDLAQGSYEQYF
v_call: TRBV4-3; d_call: TRBD2; j_call: TRBJ2-7; clone_size: .; cdr3_nt: TGCGCCAGCAGCCAAGGTGTGGCGGGGGACTACGAGCAGTACTTC; cdr3_aa: CASSQGVAGDYEQYF
v_call: TRBV7-2; d_call: .; j_call: TRBJ1-3; clone_size: .; cdr3_nt: TGTGCCAGCAGCCCGACCAGCTCTGGAAACACCATATATTTT; cdr3_aa: CASSPTSSGNTIYF
v_call: TRBV5-1; d_call: TRBD1; j_call: TRBJ2-5; clone_size: .; cdr3_nt: TGCGCCAGCATCGCTGGGACAGGGGCGAGGCTGCAAGAGACCCAGTACTTC; cdr3_aa: CASIAGTGARLQETQYF
v_call: TRBV18; d_call: .; j_call: TRBJ2-5; clone_size: .; cdr3_nt: TGTGCCAGCTCTGGATGGAGGACGGGGAAAGAGACCCAGTACTTC; cdr3_aa: CASSGWRTGKETQYF
v_call: TRBV7-2; d_call: .; j_call: TRBJ2-7; clone_size: .; cdr3_nt: TGTGCCAGCAGCGACCGACAGCCCAGCTCCTACGAGCAGTACTTC; cdr3_aa: CASSDRQPSSYEQYF
v_call: TRBV7-6; d_call: .; j_call: TRBJ2-1; clone_size: .; cdr3_nt: TGTGCCAGCAGCGGGGGGGCCCACAATGAGCAGTTCTTC; cdr3_aa: CASSGGAHNEQFF
v_call: TRBV6-1; d_call: TRBD1; j_call: TRBJ1-5; clone_size: .; cdr3_nt: TGTGCCAGCAGTGCCCAGACAGGGATCTACCACCAGCCCCAGCATTTT; cdr3_aa: CASSAQTGIYHQPQHF
v_call: TRBV7-2; d_call: TRBD2; j_call: TRBJ2-1; clone_size: .; cdr3_nt: TGTGCCAGCAGCTTAGCGGCCGCTAGCGGGGGGGCCTATGAGCAGTTCTTC; cdr3_aa: CASSLAAASGGAYEQFF
v_call: TRBV6-1; d_call: TRBD1; j_call: TRBJ1-2; clone_size: once; cdr3_nt: TGTGCCAGCGCCGAGACAGGGACTGTTAGCTACACCTTC; cdr3_aa: CASAETGTVSYTF
v_call: TRBV6-6; d_call: TRBD1; j_call: TRBJ1-6; clone_size: .; cdr3_nt: TGTGCCAGCAGGACAGGGCAATCACCCCTCCACTTT; cdr3_aa: CASRTGQSPLHF
v_call: TRBV4-3; d_call: .; j_call: TRBJ2-3; clone_size: .; cdr3_nt: TGCGCCAGCAGCCAAGATCTCGGTAACACAGATACGCAGTATTTT; cdr3_aa: CASSQDLGNTDTQYF
v_call: TRBV19; d_call: .; j_call: TRBJ2-1; clone_size: once; cdr3_nt: TGTGCCAGTAGTATTAAGCCGGGGGCGCAGTTCTTC; cdr3_aa: CASSIKPGAQFF
v_call: TRBV2; d_call: .; j_call: TRBJ1-2; clone_size: .; cdr3_nt: TGTGCCACCAGTCCTAACTATGGCTACACCTTC; cdr3_aa: CATSPNYGYTF
v_call: TRBV5-1; d_call: TRBD1; j_call: TRBJ2-6; clone_size: .; cdr3_nt: TGCGCCAGCAGCTTTCGGGACAGGGCTCCGGGGGCCAACGTCCTGACTTTC; cdr3_aa: CASSFRDRAPGANVLTF
v_call: TRBV4-3; d_call: TRBD1; j_call: TRBJ1-2; clone_size: .; cdr3_nt: TGCGCCAGCAGCCAGGACAGGGGGTTGGGGCGAGGCTACACCTTC; cdr3_aa: CASSQDRGLGRGYTF
v_call: TRBV6-4; d_call: .; j_call: TRBJ2-1; clone_size: .; cdr3_nt: TGTGCCAGCAGTGTCGACTGGGGTAATGAGCAGTTCTTC; cdr3_aa: CASSVDWGNEQFF
v_call: TRBV7-3; d_call: TRBD1; j_call: TRBJ1-2; clone_size: .; cdr3_nt: TGTGCCAGCAGTCATGACAGGGGGCGAGGCTACACCTTC; cdr3_aa: CASSHDRGRGYTF
v_call: TRBV5-1; d_call: TRBD1; j_call: TRBJ1-4; clone_size: few; cdr3_nt: TGCGCCAGCAGCGCCGGACAGGGACCTAATGAAAAACTGTTTTTT; cdr3_aa: CASSAGQGPNEKLFF
v_call: TRBV5-1; d_call: TRBD1; j_call: TRBJ1-2; clone_size: .; cdr3_nt: TGCGCCAGCAGTATTGGGACCGGACAGGGGGACTATGGCTACACCTTC; cdr3_aa: CASSIGTGQGDYGYTF
v_call: TRBV13; d_call: .; j_call: TRBJ1-4; clone_size: .; cdr3_nt: TGTGCCAGCAGCCGTTCCGTATTTAATGAAAAACTGTTTTTT; cdr3_aa: CASSRSVFNEKLFF
v_call: TRBV11-2; d_call: TRBD2; j_call: TRBJ2-7; clone_size: .; cdr3_nt: TGTGCCAGCGATCCCTGGGGGGGGTCTTCCTACGAGCAGTACTTC; cdr3_aa: CASDPWGGSSYEQYF
v_call: TRBV2; d_call: .; j_call: TRBJ2-7; clone_size: .; cdr3_nt: TGTGCCAGTGGGGGGACATTTTCCTACGAGCAGTACTTC; cdr3_aa: CASGGTFSYEQYF
v_call: TRBV4-2; d_call: TRBD2; j_call: TRBJ2-2; clone_size: .; cdr3_nt: TGTGCCAGCAGCCAAGATAGCGGGGGGAACACCGGGGAGCTGTTTTTT; cdr3_aa: CASSQDSGGNTGELFF
v_call: TRBV6-1; d_call: TRBD2; j_call: TRBJ2-3; clone_size: once; cdr3_nt: TGTGCCAGCAGTGTATCAGCGGGATCCGGGAGCACAGATACGCAGTATTTT; cdr3_aa: CASSVSAGSGSTDTQYF
v_call: TRBV9; d_call: .; j_call: TRBJ1-1; clone_size: once; cdr3_nt: TGTGCCAGCAGCGGACACTCTGCGACTGAAGCTTTCTTT; cdr3_aa: CASSGHSATEAFF
v_call: TRBV4-3; d_call: .; j_call: TRBJ1-6; clone_size: .; cdr3_nt: TGCGCCAGCAGCCAAGAAAGGCAATCACCCCTCCACTTT; cdr3_aa: CASSQERQSPLHF
v_call: TRBV5-8; d_call: TRBD1; j_call: TRBJ1-4; clone_size: .; cdr3_nt: TGTGCCAGCAGCTACCTGAGGGGGCTAGCAACTAATGAAAAACTGTTTTTT; cdr3_aa: CASSYLRGLATNEKLFF
v_call: TRBV4-3; d_call: TRBD1; j_call: TRBJ2-7; clone_size: .; cdr3_nt: TGCGCCAGCAGCCAAGCCCCGGCCGGGACAGGGTTAGGCAACGAGCAGTACTTC; cdr3_aa: CASSQAPAGTGLGNEQYF
v_call: TRBV5-1; d_call: TRBD2; j_call: TRBJ2-3; clone_size: .; cdr3_nt: TGCGCCAGCAGCCAAGGACTAGCGGGGGCAGATACGCAGTATTTT; cdr3_aa: CASSQGLAGADTQYF
v_call: TRBV30; d_call: .; j_call: TRBJ1-5; clone_size: .; cdr3_nt: TGTGCCTGGAATAGAGGGGAGCATCAGCCCCAGCATTTT; cdr3_aa: CAWNRGEHQPQHF
v_call: TRBV6-5; d_call: .; j_call: TRBJ2-1; clone_size: .; cdr3_nt: TGTGCCAGCAGGGACTCGGACCCTCCCTACAATGAGCAGTTCTTC; cdr3_aa: CASRDSDPPYNEQFF
v_call: TRBV9; d_call: TRBD1; j_call: TRBJ1-3; clone_size: .; cdr3_nt: TGTGCCAGCAGCGGGGGGACAGACGGAAACACCATATATTTT; cdr3_aa: CASSGGTDGNTIYF
v_call: TRBV7-2; d_call: TRBD1; j_call: TRBJ1-1; clone_size: .; cdr3_nt: TGTGCCAGCAGCCTCCGGGACAGGGCCCTGAACACTGAAGCTTTCTTT; cdr3_aa: CASSLRDRALNTEAFF
v_call: TRBV18; d_call: TRBD2; j_call: TRBJ2-1; clone_size: .; cdr3_nt: TGTGCCAGCTCACGGCAGGATCGACTAGCGGGGGGGCCCAATGAGCAGTTCTTC; cdr3_aa: CASSRQDRLAGGPNEQFF
v_call: TRBV6-1; d_call: TRBD1; j_call: TRBJ1-2; clone_size: .; cdr3_nt: TGTGCCAGCAGTGAAGGGACAGGGGGCTATGGCTACACCTTC; cdr3_aa: CASSEGTGGYGYTF
v_call: TRBV30; d_call: TRBD1; j_call: TRBJ2-3; clone_size: .; cdr3_nt: TGTGCCTGGAGTCCGGACAGGGGATATACAGATACGCAGTATTTT; cdr3_aa: CAWSPDRGYTDTQYF
v_call: TRBV18; d_call: TRBD1; j_call: TRBJ2-2; clone_size: .; cdr3_nt: TGTGCCAGCTCGCCGGGACAGGGGAACACCGGGGAGCTGTTTTTT; cdr3_aa: CASSPGQGNTGELFF
v_call: TRBV9; d_call: TRBD1; j_call: TRBJ1-1; clone_size: .; cdr3_nt: TGTGCCAGCAGTCTTAGACAGGGGGGTATGAACACTGAAGCTTTCTTT; cdr3_aa: CASSLRQGGMNTEAFF